The TCR beta chain under discussion was sequenced for a study of T cells after yellow fever vaccination. Across the study: Fractions containing few cells were prepared with SMART-Seq v4 Ultra Low Input. The study's findings and limits: Clonotypes shared by both compartments, CD4 and CD8, made up a small share. The bulk population could contribute abundant contaminating clonotypes to FACS-sorted repertoires.

They built TCR cDNA with 5'RACE template switching, a step that put in a universal primer site and UMIs. TCRdb itself ran the 5' RACE reads through MiXCR, one entry per CDR3 protein. Found here are fewer than 350,000 distinct CDR3 sequences, roughly 4% of them singletons; the top ten hold roughly a quarter. This CDR3 comprises 13 residues. Unmatched junction bases numbered 2, after V lost 6 bases and J lost 0 bases. Germline V CDR1 and CDR2: DFQATT, SNEGSKA (reference sequence). About this clonotype itself: Its antigen is undetermined.

This clonotype was sampled from a man between 18 and 29 years old who received the YFV17D yellow fever vaccine. The material was PBMCs, obtained on the day of the yellow fever booster vaccination. The rearrangement uses TRBV20-1 and TRBJ2-3; TRBD1 matches 8 bases. The CDR3 nucleotides read TGCAGTGCGAACAGGGGGAGCACAGATACGCAGTATTTT. Translating gives CSANRGSTDTQYF.